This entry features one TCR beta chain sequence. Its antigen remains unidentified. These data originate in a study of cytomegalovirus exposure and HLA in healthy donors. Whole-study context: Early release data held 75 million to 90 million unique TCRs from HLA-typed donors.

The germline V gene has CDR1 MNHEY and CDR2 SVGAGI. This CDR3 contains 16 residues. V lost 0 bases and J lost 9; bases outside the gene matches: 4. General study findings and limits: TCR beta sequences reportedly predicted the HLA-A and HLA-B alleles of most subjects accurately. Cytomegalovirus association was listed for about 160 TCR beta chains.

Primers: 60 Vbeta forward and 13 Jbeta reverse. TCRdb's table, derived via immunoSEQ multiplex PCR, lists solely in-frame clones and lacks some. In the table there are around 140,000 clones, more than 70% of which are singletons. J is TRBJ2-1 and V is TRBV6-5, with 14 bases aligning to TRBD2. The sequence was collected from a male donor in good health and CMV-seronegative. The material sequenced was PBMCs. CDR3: CASSYSGLAGVGEQFF. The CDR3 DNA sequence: TGTGCCAGCAGTTACTCGGGACTAGCGGGGGTGGGTGAGCAGTTCTTC.